The 29 T cell receptor beta chains below were found in one sample sequenced in a study of CXCR3-negative and CXCR3-positive naive CD8 T cells. Researchers prepared the TRB cDNA libraries using 5' RACE with UMI labels. TCRdb re-called the 5' RACE reads and gives one entry per CDR3 protein, without DNA. The sample data list about 24,000 distinct CDR3 sequences. The source material was naive CXCR3- CD8+ T cells from blood. This sample's subset: CD45RO-CCR7+CD27+CD95- naive CD8+ T cells lacking CXCR3 (TNR3-). Receptors originate from a human donor in good health. Some clones in this sample may be carry-over from other donors' samples.

The V call is TRBV19, the J call TRBJ1-6. CDR3 size: 12 residues. Germline V gene sequence: CDR1 LNHDA, CDR2 SQIVND (reference sequence). The CDR3 is CASSAGASPLHF.

The chain carries TRBV11-3 and TRBJ2-7. This CDR3 region has 13 residues. CDR1 and CDR2 (germline): SGHNT, YENEEA. CDR3 sequence: CASSPRGSYEQYF.

Here the CDR3 reads CASDAWTPETQYF. The rearrangement links TRBV7-2 to TRBJ2-3. CDR3 length: 13 amino acids. The germline V gene has CDR1 SGHTA and CDR2 FQGNSA.

V is TRBV4-3 and J is TRBJ2-2; checking the TCRdb D call of TRBD1 is not possible without DNA. Germline V gene data show CDR1 as LGHNA and CDR2 as YSLEER. The CDR3 has 14 residues. This CDR3 reads CASSQDRVSGELFF.

The genes are TRBV29-1 and TRBJ2-7; TCRdb's D call of TRBD1 is untestable without DNA. There are 16 residues in the CDR3. Germline CDR1 SQVTM, CDR2 ANQGSEA. The CDR3 reads CSVEGSWRTGFYEQYF.

The V gene is TRBV20-1, the J gene TRBJ2-7; TCRdb names TRBD2, which stays unverified in the absence of DNA. This CDR3 comprises 15 residues. Germline CDR1 and CDR2: DFQATT and SNEGSKA (reference sequence). The CDR3 is CSARDGGGAIYEQYF.

The CDR3 loop is CATHPSGIYNEQFF. V usage is TRBV12-3 or TRBV12-4 and J usage is TRBJ2-1; TCRdb reports TRBD2, a call that lacks DNA to check it against. CDR3 length: 14 residues.

The V call is TRBV18, the J call TRBJ2-5. Germline CDR1 KGHSH, CDR2 LQKENI. There are 13 residues in the CDR3. CDR3 loop: CASLPTDRETQYF.

The V and J genes are TRBV23-1 and TRBJ2-2; TCRdb's D call of TRBD1 is untestable without DNA. TRBV23-1 is annotated as an ORF whose role is uncertain. The CDR3 consists of 16 residues. The CDR3 region is CASSHLGHPTPGSCFF.

This chain uses TRBV19 with TRBJ2-1; the TCRdb call, TRBD2, lacks DNA for checking. Germline CDR1 is LNHDA and CDR2 is SQIVND (reference sequence). The CDR3 has 15 residues. CDR3: CASSLAGGPANEQFF.

This chain joins TRBV28 and TRBJ1-5; TCRdb selects TRBD1, and the lack of DNA leaves this call unchecked. Germline V gene lookup returns CDR1 MDHEN and CDR2 SYDVKM. The CDR3 totals 13 residues. CDR3 in amino acids: CASSLFMVQPQHF.

This CDR3 is CSVEDPGRSSYNEQFF. The rearrangement joins TRBV29-1 to TRBJ2-1. CDR3 length equals 16 residues. From germline, CDR1 is SQVTM and CDR2 ANQGSEA.

CDR3 amino acids: CASSQERGYEKLFF. The chain uses TRBV4-3 and TRBJ1-4; TCRdb picks TRBD1, but there is no DNA to check that call. CDR1 is LGHNA, CDR2 YSLEER, per germline. This CDR3 contains 14 residues.

The chain recombines TRBV29-1 with TRBJ2-1; TCRdb reports TRBD2, a call that lacks DNA to check it against. CDR3 length: 13 residues. Germline V CDR1 and CDR2: SQVTM, ANQGSEA. The CDR3: CSVRLVPSNEQFF.

This clonotype is medium-sized by frequency. The genes are TRBV4-1 and TRBJ2-1; the D call from TCRdb, TRBD2, cannot be confirmed without DNA. The germline CDR1 and CDR2 sequences are MGHRA and YSYEKL. The CDR3 is 15 amino acids. CDR3 region: CASSLRAGDLSEQFF.

The chain carries TRBV27 and TRBJ2-7. Germline-derived CDR1 and CDR2 are MNHEY and SMNVEV (reference sequence). CDR3 length equals 12 residues. The CDR3 region is CASSGPSYEQYF.

The CDR3 here is CSARTGFNEQFF. This sequence joins TRBV20-1 and TRBJ2-1; the TCRdb D gene call, TRBD1, has no DNA to confirm it. Germline CDR1 and CDR2: DFQATT and SNEGSKA (reference sequence). The CDR3 covers 12 residues.

The chain uses TRBV29-1 and TRBJ2-7; TCRdb indicates TRBD1, and absent DNA this call remains unverified. The CDR3 spans 14 residues. CDR1 SQVTM and CDR2 ANQGSEA come from the germline V gene. Here the CDR3 reads CSVEGQSSSYEQYF.

The rearrangement joins TRBV27 to TRBJ2-1; without DNA, the TCRdb call of TRBD2 cannot be checked. Germline assignment: CDR1 MNHEY and CDR2 SMNVEV (reference sequence). The CDR3 covers 14 residues. The CDR3 protein is CASFAGPLGDEQFF.

The genes are TRBV11-3 and TRBJ1-1; TCRdb returns TRBD1, unconfirmable since there is no DNA. The CDR3 spans 15 residues. The germline V gene has CDR1 SGHNT and CDR2 YENEEA. This CDR3 reads CASSPPGGTGTEAFF.

This clonotype is deemed medium-sized (0.01 to 0.1%) by its frequency. The V call is TRBV3-1, the J call TRBJ2-1. The germline CDR1 and CDR2 sequences are LGHDT and YNNKEL (reference sequence). The CDR3 totals 11 residues. CDR3 in amino acids: CASSLLHEQFF.

The chain carries TRBV23-1 and TRBJ1-5; lacking DNA, the TRBD1 call made by TCRdb goes unchecked. TRBV23-1 is designated an ORF whose function remains uncertain. The CDR3 length is 17 residues. The CDR3 protein is CASRRTAWRYGNQPQHF.

The chain couples TRBV7-6 to TRBJ2-1; TCRdb calls TRBD2, which cannot be checked without DNA. CDR1 is SGHVS, CDR2 FNYEAQ, per germline. This CDR3 comprises 14 residues. The CDR3 sequence: CASSWAAGPNEQFF.

V and J are TRBV6-2 or TRBV6-3 and TRBJ2-5; TCRdb's D call of TRBD2 is untestable without DNA. The CDR3 spans 13 residues. Germline CDR1 reads MNHEY; CDR2 reads SVGEGT. The CDR3: CASTDPGLKTQYF.

This clonotype ranks as medium-sized in terms of frequency. The V call is TRBV4-1, the J call TRBJ2-1; TCRdb reports TRBD1, a call that lacks DNA to check it against. The germline CDR1 and CDR2 sequences are MGHRA and YSYEKL. The CDR3 consists of 18 residues. The chain's CDR3 is CASSQIAPSQGSYNEQFF.

Here the CDR3 reads CASSYLQSTDTQYF. V usage is TRBV6-2 or TRBV6-3 and J usage is TRBJ2-3. The V gene's germline CDR1 is MNHEY and CDR2 SVGEGT. The CDR3 runs 14 residues.

The V call is TRBV29-1, the J call TRBJ1-3. Looked up from germline, CDR1 is SQVTM and CDR2 is ANQGSEA. The CDR3 has 17 amino acids. CDR3 residues: CSVPLLQGKRDGNTIYF. Supplemented by reference TRBV29-1 and TRBJ1-3, the full variable domain reads SAVISQKPSRDICQRGTSLTIQCQVDSQVTMMFWYRQQPGQSLTLIATANQGSEATYESGFVIDKFPISRPNLTFSTLTVSNMSPEDSSIYLCSVPLLQGKRDGNTIYFGEGSWLTVV.

CDR3 protein: CASSSPDRYNEQFF. The V call is TRBV11-2, the J call TRBJ2-1; TCRdb lists TRBD1, though no DNA is available to test this call. This CDR3 has 14 amino acids. Germline values: CDR1 SGHAT, CDR2 FQNNGV.

The chain is built from TRBV5-1 and TRBJ1-4; TCRdb reports TRBD1, a call that lacks DNA to check it against. This CDR3 is built from 15 residues. Germline-derived CDR1 and CDR2 are SGHRS and YFSETQ. CDR3 residues: CASSGTTGVDEKLFF.